This T cell receptor beta chain was sequenced in a study of blood T cells in healthy people across ages. Study-level points and caveats: It was not possible, with unsorted PBMCs, to conclusively compare naive and antigen-experienced cells.

This clonotype was seen a handful of times. Its antigen is not known. Through a sample-barcoded 5' primer and a J-beta primer mix, a second PCR was run for roughly 6 to 11 cycles. Via MiXCR, TCRdb re-called the 5' RACE reads, giving one row per CDR3 protein. The sample lists some 1.8 million distinct CDR3 sequences, approximately 39% occurring once. Drawn from each donor were approximately 9.5 milliliters of peripheral blood. This CDR3 is 18 amino acids long. Germline V lookup: CDR1 LGHNA, CDR2 YSLEER. The trim removed 0 bases at V and 4 bases at J, leaving 10 bases unmatched. The genes are TRBV4-3 and TRBJ2-3; TRBD2 matches 10 bases. The receptor was isolated from a human donor in good health. The sequencing sample was made of blood. In nucleotides, the CDR3 is TGCGCCAGCAGCCAAGAGGTACAGCTAGCGGGGGACGCAGATACGCAGTATTTT. This sequence encodes CASSQEVQLAGDADTQYF.